This T cell receptor (beta chain) stems from a study of identical twins. TCRdb used MiXCR to reprocess the 5' RACE reads, holding one entry per CDR3 protein. In the table there are 1.5 million to 2 million distinct CDR3 sequences, about 32% of which are singletons. This clonotype has only a few counts. The material sequenced was cord blood. This TCR came from a newborn girl in good health.

DNA of the CDR3: TGTGCCAGCAGTTTATTAAGTGAAAAACTGTTTTTT. Residues: CASSLLSEKLFF. This chain joins TRBV28 and TRBJ1-4; D unclear. The CDR3 is 12 residues long. Trimming took 1 base from V and 7 from J, leaving 4 bases between them. Looked up from germline, CDR1 is MDHEN and CDR2 is SYDVKM.